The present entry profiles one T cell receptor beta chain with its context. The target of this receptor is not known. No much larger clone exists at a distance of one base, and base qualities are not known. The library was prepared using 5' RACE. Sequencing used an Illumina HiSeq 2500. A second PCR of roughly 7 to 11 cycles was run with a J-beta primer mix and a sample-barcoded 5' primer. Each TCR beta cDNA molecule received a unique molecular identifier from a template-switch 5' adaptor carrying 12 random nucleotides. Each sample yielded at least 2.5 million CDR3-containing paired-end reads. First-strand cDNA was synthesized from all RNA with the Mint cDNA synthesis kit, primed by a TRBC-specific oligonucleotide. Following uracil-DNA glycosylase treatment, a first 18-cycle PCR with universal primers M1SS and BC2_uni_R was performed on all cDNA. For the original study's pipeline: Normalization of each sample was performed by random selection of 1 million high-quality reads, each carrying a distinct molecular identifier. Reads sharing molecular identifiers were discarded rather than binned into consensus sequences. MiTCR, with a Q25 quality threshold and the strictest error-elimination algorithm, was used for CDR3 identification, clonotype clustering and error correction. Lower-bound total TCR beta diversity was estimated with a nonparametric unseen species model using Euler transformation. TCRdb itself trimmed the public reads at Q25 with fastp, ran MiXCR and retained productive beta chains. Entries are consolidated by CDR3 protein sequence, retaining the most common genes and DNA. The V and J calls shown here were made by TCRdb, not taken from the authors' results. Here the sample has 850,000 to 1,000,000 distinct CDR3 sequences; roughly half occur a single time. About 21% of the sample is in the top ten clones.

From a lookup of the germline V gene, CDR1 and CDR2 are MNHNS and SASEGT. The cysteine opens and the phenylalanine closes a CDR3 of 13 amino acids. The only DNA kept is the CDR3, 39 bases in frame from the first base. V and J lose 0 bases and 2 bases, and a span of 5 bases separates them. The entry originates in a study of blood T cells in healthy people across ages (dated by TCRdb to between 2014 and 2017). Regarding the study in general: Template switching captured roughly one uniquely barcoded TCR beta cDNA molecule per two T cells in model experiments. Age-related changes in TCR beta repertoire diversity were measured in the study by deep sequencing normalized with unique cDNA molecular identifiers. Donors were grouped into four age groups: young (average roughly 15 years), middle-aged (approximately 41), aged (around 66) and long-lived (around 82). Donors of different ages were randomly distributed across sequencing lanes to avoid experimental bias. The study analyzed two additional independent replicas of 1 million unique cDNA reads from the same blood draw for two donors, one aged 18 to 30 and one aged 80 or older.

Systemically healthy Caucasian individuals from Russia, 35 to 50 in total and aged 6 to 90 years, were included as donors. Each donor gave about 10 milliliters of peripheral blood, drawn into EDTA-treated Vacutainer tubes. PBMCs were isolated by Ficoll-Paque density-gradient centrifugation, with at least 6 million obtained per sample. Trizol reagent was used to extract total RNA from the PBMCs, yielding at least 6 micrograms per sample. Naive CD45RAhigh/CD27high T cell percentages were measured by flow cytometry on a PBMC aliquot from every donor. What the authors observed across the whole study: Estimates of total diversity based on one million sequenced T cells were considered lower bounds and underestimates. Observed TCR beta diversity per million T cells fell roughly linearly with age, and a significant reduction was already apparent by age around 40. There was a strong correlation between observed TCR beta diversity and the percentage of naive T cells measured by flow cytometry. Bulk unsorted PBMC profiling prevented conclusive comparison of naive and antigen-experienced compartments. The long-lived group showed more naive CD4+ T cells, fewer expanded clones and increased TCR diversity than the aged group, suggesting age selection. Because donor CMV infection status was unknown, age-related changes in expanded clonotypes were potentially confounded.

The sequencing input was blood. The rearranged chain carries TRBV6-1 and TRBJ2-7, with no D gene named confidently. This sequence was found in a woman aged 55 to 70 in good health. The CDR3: CASSEAWTYEQYF. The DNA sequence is TGTGCCAGCAGTGAAGCCTGGACCTACGAGCAGTACTTC.